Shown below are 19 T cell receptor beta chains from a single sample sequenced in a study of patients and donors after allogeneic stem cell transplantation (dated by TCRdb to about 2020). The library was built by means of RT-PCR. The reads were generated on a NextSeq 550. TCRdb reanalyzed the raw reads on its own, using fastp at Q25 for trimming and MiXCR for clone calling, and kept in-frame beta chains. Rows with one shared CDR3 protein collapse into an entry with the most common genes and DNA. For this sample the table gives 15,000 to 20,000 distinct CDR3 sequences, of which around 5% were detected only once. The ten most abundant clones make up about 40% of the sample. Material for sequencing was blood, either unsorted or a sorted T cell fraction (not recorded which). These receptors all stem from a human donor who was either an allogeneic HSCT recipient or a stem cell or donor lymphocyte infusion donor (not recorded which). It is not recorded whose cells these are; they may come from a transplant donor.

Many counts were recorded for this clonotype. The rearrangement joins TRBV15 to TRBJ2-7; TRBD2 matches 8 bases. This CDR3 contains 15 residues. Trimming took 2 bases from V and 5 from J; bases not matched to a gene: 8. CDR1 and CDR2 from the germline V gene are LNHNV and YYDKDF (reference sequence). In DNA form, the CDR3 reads TGTGCCACCAGCAGACCGAGCGGGAGTGTCAACGAGCAGTACTTC. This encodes CATSRPSGSVNEQYF.

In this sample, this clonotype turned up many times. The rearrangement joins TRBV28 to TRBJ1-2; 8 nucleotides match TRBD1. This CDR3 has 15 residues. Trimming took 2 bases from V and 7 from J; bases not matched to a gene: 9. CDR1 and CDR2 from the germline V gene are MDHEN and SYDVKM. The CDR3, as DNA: TGTGCCAGCAGTTTAGGCGGACAGGGACGAAGTGGCTACACCTTC. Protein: CASSLGGQGRSGYTF.

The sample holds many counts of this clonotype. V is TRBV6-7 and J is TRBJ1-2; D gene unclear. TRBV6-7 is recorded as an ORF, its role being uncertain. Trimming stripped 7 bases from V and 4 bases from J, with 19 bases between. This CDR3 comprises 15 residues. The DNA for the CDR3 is TGTGCCAGCACTCTTGGAACGGGTATTATCTATGGCTACACCTTC. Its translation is CASTLGTGIIYGYTF.

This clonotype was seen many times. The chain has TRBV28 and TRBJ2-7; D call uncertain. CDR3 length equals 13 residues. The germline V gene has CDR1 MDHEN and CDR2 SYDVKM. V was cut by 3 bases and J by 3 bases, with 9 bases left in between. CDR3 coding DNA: TGTGCCAGCAGTTTTGGGATCCGCTACGAGCAGTACTTC. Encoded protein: CASSFGIRYEQYF.

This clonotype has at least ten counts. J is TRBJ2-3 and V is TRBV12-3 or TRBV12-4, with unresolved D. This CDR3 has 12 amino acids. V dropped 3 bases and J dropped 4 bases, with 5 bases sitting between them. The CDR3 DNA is TGTGCCAGCAGTTTTGTTGCAGATACGCAGTATTTT. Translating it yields CASSFVADTQYF.

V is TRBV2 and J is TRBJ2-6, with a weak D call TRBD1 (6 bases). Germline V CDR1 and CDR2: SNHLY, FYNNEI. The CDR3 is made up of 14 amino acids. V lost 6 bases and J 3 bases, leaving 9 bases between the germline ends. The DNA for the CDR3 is TGTGCCAGCAGGGAACAGGGTGGGGCCAACGTCCTGACTTTC. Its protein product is CASREQGGANVLTF.

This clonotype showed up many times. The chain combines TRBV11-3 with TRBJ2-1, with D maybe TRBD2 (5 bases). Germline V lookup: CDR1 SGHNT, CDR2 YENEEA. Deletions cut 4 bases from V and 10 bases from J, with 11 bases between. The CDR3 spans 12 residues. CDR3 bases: TGTGCCAGCAGCTCCAAAGCGGAAGAGCAGTTCTTC. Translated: CASSSKAEEQFF.

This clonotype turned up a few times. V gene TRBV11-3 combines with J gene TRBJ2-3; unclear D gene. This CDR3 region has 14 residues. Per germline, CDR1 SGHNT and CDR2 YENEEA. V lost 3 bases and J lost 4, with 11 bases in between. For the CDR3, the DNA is TGTGCCAGCAGCTTCGACCCCCCCCCAGATACGCAGTATTTT. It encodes CASSFDPPPDTQYF.

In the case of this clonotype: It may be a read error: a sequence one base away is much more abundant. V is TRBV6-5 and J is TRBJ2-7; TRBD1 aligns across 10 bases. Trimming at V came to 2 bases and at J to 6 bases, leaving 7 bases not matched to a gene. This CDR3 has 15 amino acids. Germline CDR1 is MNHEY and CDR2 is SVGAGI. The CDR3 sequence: CASSYARTGGSEQYF. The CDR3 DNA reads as TGTGCCAGCAGTTACGCCCGGACAGGGGGGAGCGAGCAGTACTTC.

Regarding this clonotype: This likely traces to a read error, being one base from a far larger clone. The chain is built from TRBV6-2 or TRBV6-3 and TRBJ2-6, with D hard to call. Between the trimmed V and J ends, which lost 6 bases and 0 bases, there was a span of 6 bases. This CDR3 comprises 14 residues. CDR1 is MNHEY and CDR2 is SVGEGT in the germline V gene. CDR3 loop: CASREVSGANVLTF. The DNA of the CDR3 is TGTGCCAGCAGGGAAGTCTCTGGGGCCAACGTCCTGACTTTC.

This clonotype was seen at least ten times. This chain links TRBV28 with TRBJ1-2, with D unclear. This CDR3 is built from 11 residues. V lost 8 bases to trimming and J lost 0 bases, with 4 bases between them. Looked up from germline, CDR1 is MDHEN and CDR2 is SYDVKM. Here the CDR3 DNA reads TGTGCCAGCCTCTCTAACTATGGCTACACCTTC. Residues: CASLSNYGYTF.

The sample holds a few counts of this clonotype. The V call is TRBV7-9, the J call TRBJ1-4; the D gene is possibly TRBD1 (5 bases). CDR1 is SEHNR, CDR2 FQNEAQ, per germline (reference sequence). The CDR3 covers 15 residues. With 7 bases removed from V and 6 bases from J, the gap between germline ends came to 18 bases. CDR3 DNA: TGTGCCAGCACCTCGGACCGGAGGGGAGATGAAAAACTGTTTTTT. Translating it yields CASTSDRRGDEKLFF.

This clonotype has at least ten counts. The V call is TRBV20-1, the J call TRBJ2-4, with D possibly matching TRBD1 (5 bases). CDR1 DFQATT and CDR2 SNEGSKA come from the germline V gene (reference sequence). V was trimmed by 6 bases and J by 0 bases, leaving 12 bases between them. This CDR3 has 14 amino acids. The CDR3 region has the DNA TGCAGTGCCTGTGACAGACTAGCCAAAAACATTCAGTACTTC. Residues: CSACDRLAKNIQYF.

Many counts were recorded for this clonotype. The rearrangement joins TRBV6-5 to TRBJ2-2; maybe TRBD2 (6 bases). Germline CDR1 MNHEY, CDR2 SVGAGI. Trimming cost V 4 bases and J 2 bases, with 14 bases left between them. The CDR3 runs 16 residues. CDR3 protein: CASSWAGTDNTGELFF. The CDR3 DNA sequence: TGTGCCAGCAGTTGGGCCGGGACTGATAACACCGGGGAGCTGTTTTTT.

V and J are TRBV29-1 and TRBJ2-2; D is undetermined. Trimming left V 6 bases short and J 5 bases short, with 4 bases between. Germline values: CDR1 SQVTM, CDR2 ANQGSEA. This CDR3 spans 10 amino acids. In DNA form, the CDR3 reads TGCAGCGTCCCGACCGGGGAGCTGTTTTTT. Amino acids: CSVPTGELFF.

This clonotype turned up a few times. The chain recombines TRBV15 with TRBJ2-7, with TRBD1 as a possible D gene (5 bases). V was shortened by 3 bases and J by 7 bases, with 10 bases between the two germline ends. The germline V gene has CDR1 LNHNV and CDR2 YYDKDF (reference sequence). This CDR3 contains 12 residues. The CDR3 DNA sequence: TGTGCCACCAGCAGGGGGCGCCGGGAGCAGTACTTC. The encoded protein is CATSRGRREQYF.

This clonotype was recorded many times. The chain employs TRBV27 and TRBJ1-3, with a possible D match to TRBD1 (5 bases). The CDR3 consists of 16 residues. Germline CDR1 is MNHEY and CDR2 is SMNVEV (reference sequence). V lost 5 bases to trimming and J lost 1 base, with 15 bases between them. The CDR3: CASSPGGTASGNTIYF. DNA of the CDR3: TGTGCCAGCAGTCCTGGGGGGACTGCTTCTGGAAACACCATATATTTT.

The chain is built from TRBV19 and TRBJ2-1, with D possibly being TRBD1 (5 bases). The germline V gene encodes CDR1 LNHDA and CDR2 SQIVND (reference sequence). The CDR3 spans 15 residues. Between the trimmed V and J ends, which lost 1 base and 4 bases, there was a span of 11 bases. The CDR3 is CASSIGGSYYNEQFF. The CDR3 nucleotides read TGTGCCAGTAGTATAGGGGGCTCCTATTACAATGAGCAGTTCTTC.

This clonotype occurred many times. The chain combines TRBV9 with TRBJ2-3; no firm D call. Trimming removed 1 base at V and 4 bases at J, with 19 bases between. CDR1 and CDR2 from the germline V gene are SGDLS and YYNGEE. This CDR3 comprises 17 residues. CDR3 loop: CASSVSRSSIGSDTQYF. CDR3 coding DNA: TGTGCCAGCAGCGTATCGAGGAGCTCCATAGGCTCAGATACGCAGTATTTT.